This is a list of T cell receptor beta chains from one sample in a study of blood T cell repertoires in COVID-19. Method: immunoSEQ multiplex PCR; TCRdb's copy keeps in-frame clones and lacks some. Seen here are fewer than 120,000 clones, 88% observed once, and the top ten hold approximately 3.5%. Sequenced sample: peripheral blood. The receptors were gathered from a woman aged 45-60 years with acute or convalescent COVID-19. CDR3s include the opening cysteine and the closing phenylalanine or tryptophan. Fields, in order: CDR3 protein, CDR3 DNA, clone size, J gene, D gene, V gene. D genes are given only for firm matches. A clone size is listed for some rows: how often the clone was seen (once, few, many), or a class if it is expanded.

CDR3 protein: CASSSGLAGGRSSYNEQFF
CDR3 DNA: TGTGCCAGTAGTTCAGGACTAGCGGGAGGTAGGAGCTCCTACAATGAGCAGTTCTTC
clone size: .
J gene: TRBJ2-1
D gene: TRBD2
V gene: TRBV19

CDR3 protein: CASSEPGQVRTEAFF
CDR3 DNA: TGTGCCAGCAGTGAACCGGGACAGGTGCGTACTGAAGCTTTCTTT
clone size: .
J gene: TRBJ1-1
D gene: TRBD1
V gene: TRBV6-1

CDR3 protein: CASSFGRGINTEAFF
CDR3 DNA: TGCGCCAGCAGCTTTGGACGCGGGATAAACACTGAAGCTTTCTTT
clone size: .
J gene: TRBJ1-1
D gene: .
V gene: TRBV5-1

CDR3 protein: CASSLKMSGSPSSTDTQYF
CDR3 DNA: TGCGCCAGCAGCTTGAAGATGAGCGGTTCCCCCTCTAGCACAGATACGCAGTATTTT
clone size: .
J gene: TRBJ2-3
D gene: .
V gene: TRBV5-1

CDR3 protein: CASSPLRRAGEQETQYF
CDR3 DNA: TGTGCCAGCTCACCCCTGCGCCGAGCGGGGGAACAAGAGACCCAGTACTTC
clone size: .
J gene: TRBJ2-5
D gene: TRBD2
V gene: TRBV18

CDR3 protein: CASSLWAGGEDTEAFF
CDR3 DNA: TGCGCCAGCAGCTTATGGGCAGGGGGCGAGGACACTGAAGCTTTCTTT
clone size: .
J gene: TRBJ1-1
D gene: TRBD1
V gene: TRBV5-1

CDR3 protein: CASTRRGEGSYTF
CDR3 DNA: TGTGCCAGTACGAGACGGGGGGAGGGTAGCTACACCTTC
clone size: .
J gene: TRBJ1-2
D gene: .
V gene: TRBV19

CDR3 protein: CASSFDRWETQYF
CDR3 DNA: TGTGCCAGCAGCTTCGACAGGTGGGAGACCCAGTACTTC
clone size: .
J gene: TRBJ2-5
D gene: .
V gene: TRBV7-6

CDR3 protein: CASSQEPGFQETQYF
CDR3 DNA: TGTGCCAGCAGCCAAGAACCGGGATTTCAAGAGACCCAGTACTTC
clone size: .
J gene: TRBJ2-5
D gene: .
V gene: TRBV3-1/TRBV3-2

CDR3 protein: CASSLAPGAGLAFF
CDR3 DNA: TGCGCCAGCAGCTTGGCTCCAGGGGCAGGTTTAGCTTTCTTT
clone size: .
J gene: TRBJ1-1
D gene: .
V gene: TRBV5-1

CDR3 protein: CATSRDPDSYNSPLHF
CDR3 DNA: TGTGCCACCAGCAGAGATCCCGACAGCTATAATTCACCCCTCCACTTT
clone size: .
J gene: TRBJ1-6
D gene: .
V gene: TRBV15

CDR3 protein: CASSKQGGGTEAFF
CDR3 DNA: TGTGCCAGCAGCAAACAGGGAGGGGGCACTGAAGCTTTCTTT
clone size: .
J gene: TRBJ1-1
D gene: .
V gene: TRBV7-9

CDR3 protein: CASSPRDRNYEQYF
CDR3 DNA: TGTGCCAGCAGCCCCCGGGACAGGAACTACGAGCAGTACTTC
clone size: .
J gene: TRBJ2-7
D gene: TRBD1
V gene: TRBV7-2

CDR3 protein: CATSRGWGLPPNTEAFF
CDR3 DNA: TGTGCCACCAGCAGAGGATGGGGCCTACCCCCGAACACTGAAGCTTTCTTT
clone size: .
J gene: TRBJ1-1
D gene: .
V gene: TRBV15

CDR3 protein: CASSPGGHVTDTQYF
CDR3 DNA: TGCGCCAGCAGCCCGGGGGGGCACGTCACAGATACGCAGTATTTT
clone size: .
J gene: TRBJ2-3
D gene: TRBD2
V gene: TRBV4-1

CDR3 protein: CASSQSVTGTDGYTF
CDR3 DNA: TGTGCCAGCAGCCAAAGCGTGACAGGCACAGATGGCTACACCTTC
clone size: few
J gene: TRBJ1-2
D gene: .
V gene: TRBV7-9

CDR3 protein: CASSLARTSEHPGELFF
CDR3 DNA: TGTGCCAGCAGCTTAGCTAGGACTAGTGAGCATCCCGGGGAGCTGTTTTTT
clone size: .
J gene: TRBJ2-2
D gene: TRBD2
V gene: TRBV7-9

CDR3 protein: CASRAGQGARQPQHF
CDR3 DNA: TGTGCCAGCAGAGCAGGACAGGGGGCTAGGCAGCCCCAGCATTTT
clone size: .
J gene: TRBJ1-5
D gene: TRBD1
V gene: TRBV6-5

CDR3 protein: CASSGHRGSSYNEQFF
CDR3 DNA: TGTGCCAGCAGTGGCCACAGGGGGAGCTCCTACAATGAGCAGTTCTTC
clone size: .
J gene: TRBJ2-1
D gene: TRBD1
V gene: TRBV6-1

CDR3 protein: CASSQFRGQETQYF
CDR3 DNA: TGTGCCAGCAGCCAATTTCGGGGTCAAGAGACCCAGTACTTC
clone size: .
J gene: TRBJ2-5
D gene: .
V gene: TRBV3-1/TRBV3-2

CDR3 protein: CASSSQTGGMYEQYF
CDR3 DNA: TGTGCCAGCAGCTCACAGACAGGGGGGATGTACGAGCAGTACTTC
clone size: once
J gene: TRBJ2-7
D gene: TRBD1
V gene: TRBV7-6

CDR3 protein: CASSPGGTGPREQYF
CDR3 DNA: TGCGCCAGCAGCCCCGGCGGGACGGGTCCTAGGGAGCAGTACTTC
clone size: .
J gene: TRBJ2-7
D gene: .
V gene: TRBV5-1

CDR3 protein: CASSPTGRGRSQETQYF
CDR3 DNA: TGTGCCAGCAGCCCCACGGGGAGAGGGCGATCCCAAGAGACCCAGTACTTC
clone size: few
J gene: TRBJ2-5
D gene: .
V gene: TRBV3-1/TRBV3-2

CDR3 protein: CASSGQGAVSPLHF
CDR3 DNA: TGTGCCAGCAGCGGACAGGGGGCGGTGTCACCCCTCCACTTT
clone size: .
J gene: TRBJ1-6
D gene: TRBD1
V gene: TRBV6-5

CDR3 protein: CASSLGRETYEQYF
CDR3 DNA: TGTGCCAGCAGCTTGGGGCGGGAGACCTACGAGCAGTACTTC
clone size: once
J gene: TRBJ2-7
D gene: TRBD2
V gene: TRBV7-9

CDR3 protein: CASSQGRTGPVNTGELFF
CDR3 DNA: TGTGCCAGCAGCCAAGGAAGGACAGGGCCAGTGAACACCGGGGAGCTGTTTTTT
clone size: .
J gene: TRBJ2-2
D gene: TRBD1
V gene: TRBV14

CDR3 protein: CASSYGQREKYNEQFF
CDR3 DNA: TGTGCCAGCAGTTACGGTCAGCGGGAGAAATACAATGAGCAGTTCTTC
clone size: .
J gene: TRBJ2-1
D gene: TRBD2
V gene: TRBV6-6

CDR3 protein: CASSLTTSGSYNEQFF
CDR3 DNA: TGCGCCAGCAGCCTGACGACTAGCGGGAGCTACAATGAGCAGTTCTTC
clone size: .
J gene: TRBJ2-1
D gene: TRBD2
V gene: TRBV5-1

CDR3 protein: CASSDRGLNTEAFF
CDR3 DNA: TGTGCCAGCAGCGACAGGGGGCTCAACACTGAAGCTTTCTTT
clone size: .
J gene: TRBJ1-1
D gene: TRBD1
V gene: TRBV11-1

CDR3 protein: CASSSVNSPPMDEQYF
CDR3 DNA: TGTGCCAGCAGCTCCGTAAATAGCCCACCCATGGACGAGCAGTACTTC
clone size: .
J gene: TRBJ2-7
D gene: .
V gene: TRBV5-5

CDR3 protein: CASSLQGYEQYF
CDR3 DNA: TGTGCCAGCAGTTTACAGGGTTACGAGCAGTACTTC
clone size: .
J gene: TRBJ2-7
D gene: .
V gene: TRBV27

CDR3 protein: CSVTQGSGNTIYF
CDR3 DNA: TGCAGCGTAACTCAGGGCTCTGGAAACACCATATATTTT
clone size: .
J gene: TRBJ1-3
D gene: .
V gene: TRBV29-1

CDR3 protein: CASSPTVGRPSMAQYF
CDR3 DNA: TGTGCCAGCAGTCCCACCGTGGGCAGACCGAGTATGGCCCAGTACTTC
clone size: .
J gene: TRBJ2-5
D gene: .
V gene: TRBV11-2

CDR3 protein: CSASSQTMNTEAFF
CDR3 DNA: TGCAGTGCTAGTTCACAGACCATGAACACTGAAGCTTTCTTT
clone size: .
J gene: TRBJ1-1
D gene: .
V gene: TRBV20-1

CDR3 protein: CAWDRGLQAFF
CDR3 DNA: TGTGCCTGGGACAGGGGTCTGCAAGCTTTCTTT
clone size: .
J gene: TRBJ1-1
D gene: TRBD1
V gene: TRBV30

CDR3 protein: CASNRGSVNTGELFF
CDR3 DNA: TGTGCCAGTAATCGCGGGAGCGTGAACACCGGGGAGCTGTTTTTT
clone size: .
J gene: TRBJ2-2
D gene: TRBD2
V gene: TRBV19

CDR3 protein: CASSMDRGPAYEQYF
CDR3 DNA: TGTGCCAGTAGTATGGACAGGGGGCCAGCCTACGAGCAGTACTTC
clone size: once
J gene: TRBJ2-7
D gene: TRBD1
V gene: TRBV19

CDR3 protein: CAWSVQGDYGYTF
CDR3 DNA: TGTGCCTGGAGTGTGCAGGGTGACTATGGCTACACCTTC
clone size: .
J gene: TRBJ1-2
D gene: .
V gene: TRBV30

CDR3 protein: CASSWGLGTDTQYF
CDR3 DNA: TGTGCCAGCAGCTGGGGACTAGGCACAGATACGCAGTATTTT
clone size: .
J gene: TRBJ2-3
D gene: TRBD2
V gene: TRBV11-1

CDR3 protein: CASSQGSSRGGETQYF
CDR3 DNA: TGCGCCAGCAGCCAAGGTAGCTCACGGGGGGGAGAGACCCAGTACTTC
clone size: .
J gene: TRBJ2-5
D gene: TRBD2
V gene: TRBV4-1